One and the same sample provided the 14 T cell receptor beta chains below, sequenced in a study of T cells after yellow fever vaccination. TCRdb re-called the 5' RACE reads through MiXCR, storing one row per CDR3 protein. The sample shows 600,000 to 750,000 distinct CDR3 sequences, around an eighth of them seen only once. The source material was PBMCs, sampled on the day of the yellow fever booster vaccination. The receptors here all came from a man aged 25-45 years who received the YFV17D yellow fever vaccine.

There are a few counts of this clonotype. J is TRBJ2-3 and V is TRBV5-1, with TRBD2 as a possible D gene (6 bases). The CDR3 is 16 amino acids. Trimming pared 3 bases from V and 4 bases from J, leaving 18 bases between. Germline V lookup: CDR1 SGHRS, CDR2 YFSETQ. This CDR3 reads CASSSWTKNRADTQYF. The CDR3 DNA sequence: TGCGCCAGCAGCTCTTGGACTAAAAATCGCGCAGATACGCAGTATTTT. Based on the CDR3 plus reference TRBV5-1 and TRBJ2-3, the full variable domain is KAGVTQTPRYLIKTRGQQVTLSCSPISGHRSVSWYQQTPGQGLQFLFEYFSETQRNKGNFPGRFSGRQFSNSRSEMNVSTLELGDSALYLCASSSWTKNRADTQYFGPGTRLTVL.

This clonotype occurred a few times. CDR3 DNA: TGTGCCAGCTCACCCCCCAGGGGGGCGTATGAAGAGCAGTACTTC. It codes for CASSPPRGAYEEQYF. This chain connects TRBV18 to TRBJ2-7, with D possibly TRBD1 on 7 matching bases. The CDR3 runs 15 residues. Trimming left V 3 bases short and J 7 bases short, with 19 bases between. CDR1 KGHSH and CDR2 LQKENI come from the germline V gene.

This clonotype was detected only a few times. This chain connects TRBV10-3 to TRBJ2-5; D is ambiguous. Trimming removed 5 bases at V and 5 bases at J, with 12 bases between. Germline CDR1 is ENHRY and CDR2 is SYGVKD. The CDR3 runs to 13 residues. The CDR3 region has the DNA TGTGCCATCAGTAACAACTTCGGGGAGACCCAGTACTTC. This codes for CAISNNFGETQYF.

This clonotype occurred a few times. DNA of the CDR3: TGTGCCAGCAGCTCGCAGGGGGGGGGAACCGGGGAGCTGTTTTTT. As protein: CASSSQGGGTGELFF. This chain links TRBV7-3 with TRBJ2-2, with D tentatively TRBD1 or TRBD2 (7 bases each). V was pared by 4 bases and J by 5 bases, with 14 bases between. The V gene's germline CDR1 is SGHTA and CDR2 FQGTGA. The CDR3 totals 15 residues.

The chain combines TRBV7-2 with TRBJ2-5; D might be TRBD1 (6 bases). Germline loops: CDR1 SGHTA, CDR2 FQGNSA. The CDR3 totals 15 residues. V was shortened by 1 base and J by 5 bases, with 14 bases between the two germline ends. Here the CDR3 DNA reads TGTGCCAGCAGCTTAGTTGTGGGGGCAGGCGAGACCCAGTACTTC. This translates into CASSLVVGAGETQYF.

This clonotype was observed a few times. The chain combines TRBV6-1 with TRBJ2-1; 7 nucleotides align to TRBD2. The CDR3 is made up of 15 amino acids. The germline gives CDR1 MNHNS, CDR2 SASEGT. Trimming removed 6 bases from V and 0 bases from J; junction bases left unmatched: 5. The DNA for the CDR3 is TGTGCCAGCAGCCCCGCGGGAGTCTCCTACAATGAGCAGTTCTTC. It translates to CASSPAGVSYNEQFF.

CDR3 in amino acids: CASSPMAANSPLHF. CDR3 sequence (DNA): TGTGCCAGCTCTCCGATGGCGGCGAATTCACCCCTCCACTTT. The genes are TRBV18 and TRBJ1-6; no reliable D call. V was trimmed by 6 bases and J by 7 bases, leaving 13 bases between them. Germline assignment: CDR1 KGHSH and CDR2 LQKENI. The CDR3 runs to 14 residues.

The CDR3 DNA sequence: TGTGCCAGCGTTCCGGGACAGGGGGACGGGGAGCTGTTTTTT. Translated: CASVPGQGDGELFF. The genes are TRBV2 and TRBJ2-2; TRBD1 agrees at 11 bases. This CDR3 is 14 amino acids long. The germline V gene has CDR1 SNHLY and CDR2 FYNNEI. With 8 bases clipped from V and 7 bases from J, the junction kept 6 bases outside the gene matches.

This clonotype was counted only a few times. The chain links TRBV25-1 to TRBJ1-2; TRBD1 agrees at 8 bases. The germline gives CDR1 MGHDK, CDR2 SYGVNS. The CDR3 consists of 16 residues. With 3 bases clipped from V and 0 bases from J, the junction kept 6 bases outside the gene matches. CDR3 DNA: TGTGCCAGCAGTGAGGGGACAGGAACAGCTAACTATGGCTACACCTTC. Protein product: CASSEGTGTANYGYTF.

The chain combines TRBV18 with TRBJ2-7, with 7 bases that match TRBD1. The CDR3 is made up of 15 amino acids. The ends lost 2 bases at V and 2 bases at J; junction bases unmatched: 6. Germline assignment: CDR1 KGHSH and CDR2 LQKENI. The CDR3 spells CASSPKGAGTYEQYF. Here the CDR3 DNA reads TGTGCCAGCTCACCAAAGGGGGCAGGGACCTACGAGCAGTACTTC.

This clonotype has only a few counts. V usage is TRBV12-3 or TRBV12-4 and J usage is TRBJ2-3; D remains unclear. Trimming stripped 3 bases from V and 0 bases from J, with 13 bases between. CDR3 length: 16 amino acids. CDR3 sequence (DNA): TGTGCCAGCAGTTTTAGATCTGCGCCTAGCACAGATACGCAGTATTTT. This translates into CASSFRSAPSTDTQYF.

The chain carries TRBV7-6 and TRBJ2-1, with TRBD2 identical over 9 bases. CDR3 size: 17 residues. In germline, CDR1 is SGHVS, CDR2 FNYEAQ. Losses at the gene ends were 1 base for V and 6 bases for J; bases not matched to a gene: 10. The CDR3 protein is CASSLEAGGTRGNEQFF. The CDR3 bases are TGTGCCAGCAGCTTAGAGGCGGGAGGGACGAGAGGCAATGAGCAGTTCTTC.

This clonotype was seen many times. The rearrangement links TRBV7-8 to TRBJ2-1, with TRBD1 matching over 10 bases. V lost 4 bases and J lost 5; bases outside the gene matches: 5. CDR1 SGHVS and CDR2 FQNEAQ come from the germline V gene. This CDR3 is built from 15 residues. CDR3 sequence: CASSWGQGTNNEQFF. DNA for the CDR3: TGTGCCAGCAGCTGGGGACAGGGGACGAACAATGAGCAGTTCTTC.

The V and J genes are TRBV7-2 and TRBJ2-3, with no clear D. The CDR3 has 13 residues. The V gene lost 6 bases and the J gene lost 4 bases, with 11 bases spanning the gap. Germline V gives CDR1 SGHTA, CDR2 FQGNSA. Here the CDR3 reads CASRDPGPDTQYF. The CDR3 DNA reads TGTGCCAGCAGGGATCCTGGACCAGATACGCAGTATTTT.